The clone carrying this T cell receptor (beta chain) was seen a single time. Its antigen is currently unknown. This CDR3 comprises 18 residues. Germline CDR1 reads MGHRA; CDR2 reads YSYEKL. The junction had 17 bases not matched to a gene; V was cut back by 3 bases and J by 4 bases. Produced via immunoSEQ multiplex PCR; TCRdb's table is partial and in-frame only. The table has about 71,000 clones, about three quarters seen once. The sample comes from a study of OX40 agonist ivuxolimab in advanced cancers. General study findings and limits: Part of the nonresponder group also had normalized T-cell clonal expansion that was low.

V and J are TRBV4-1 and TRBJ1-2; 7 nucleotides agree with TRBD1. The source is an adult with an advanced solid tumor such as melanoma, head and neck, liver or kidney cancer. Sequencing used CD4+ or CD8+ T cells sorted from blood, obtained in a trial of the OX40 agonist ivuxolimab. In DNA, the CDR3 is TGCGCCAGCAGCCACCGCACAGGGGATACAGAGAAGGTCTATGGCTACACCTTC. Residues: CASSHRTGDTEKVYGYTF.